This T cell receptor beta chain appears in the sequencing data of a study of cytomegalovirus exposure and HLA in healthy donors. The PCR contained 60 Vbeta and 13 Jbeta primers. Libraries were prepared by immunoSEQ multiplex PCR; TCRdb keeps only in-frame clonotypes and omits some of them. Of 75,000 to 100,000 clones listed, around 76% are singletons. V was trimmed by 8 bases and J by 3 bases, leaving 17 bases between them. The CDR3 consists of 15 residues. Germline loops: CDR1 MNHEY, CDR2 SVGAGI. The material sequenced was PBMCs. This sequence was found in a woman aged 60-70 years in good health and CMV-seropositive. The chain links TRBV6-5 to TRBJ2-1; D not resolved. CDR3 sequence: CASSVAQPHYNEQFF. The CDR3 nucleotides are TGTGCCAGCTCCGTGGCCCAACCCCACTACAATGAGCAGTTCTTC.